Below, 7 T cell receptor beta chains from the same sample are listed, as sequenced in a study of T cells in Graves' hyperthyroidism and ophthalmopathy. Researchers amplified the TCR beta CDR3 regions from RNA transcripts. The TCR CDR3 was amplified in a first-round RT-PCR using the HTBI primer set. TCRdb re-called the multiplex PCR reads with MiXCR, one entry per CDR3 protein. This repertoire shows 500,000 to 650,000 distinct CDR3 sequences, 15% to 20% found once; its top ten account for over 45%. The source material was blood. The source of these receptors is a man in his forties with Graves' ophthalmopathy.

This clonotype was seen a few times. The chain carries TRBV20-1 and TRBJ2-3; weak D call: TRBD2 (6 bases). The V gene's germline CDR1 is DFQATT and CDR2 SNEGSKA (reference sequence). This CDR3 has 16 residues. Between the trimmed V and J ends, which lost 1 base and 5 bases, there was a span of 19 bases. For the CDR3, the DNA is TGCAGTGCTAGAGTGGGGGGACGTTCGGTGCAAGATACGCAGTATTTT. Its protein product is CSARVGGRSVQDTQYF.

This clonotype was counted many times. This rearrangement joins TRBV9 to TRBJ2-7; 7 bases match TRBD1. Germline-derived CDR1 and CDR2 are SGDLS and YYNGEE. The CDR3 is made up of 14 amino acids. The V segment lost 3 bases and the J segment 0 bases; nucleotides outside the gene matches: 3. The CDR3 is CASSGGQISYEQYF. The DNA of the CDR3 is TGTGCCAGCAGCGGGGGACAGATCTCCTACGAGCAGTACTTC.

This clonotype was seen many times. The genes are TRBV5-1 and TRBJ1-1, with D possibly matching TRBD1 (5 bases). The CDR3 consists of 16 residues. Germline-derived CDR1 and CDR2 are SGHRS and YFSETQ. V was shortened by 1 base and J by 3 bases, with 16 bases between the two germline ends. The CDR3 sequence is CASSLRPQGSDTEAFF. The CDR3 coding sequence is TGCGCCAGCAGCTTGAGGCCGCAGGGCAGTGACACTGAAGCTTTCTTT.

As to this clonotype: This may come from a read error, since a much larger clone is one base off. This rearrangement joins TRBV2 to TRBJ2-7; D not certain. The DNA end is more similar to TRBJ2-1, so the J call may be wrong. Germline V gene sequence: CDR1 SNHLY, CDR2 FYNNEI. The CDR3 extends over 12 amino acids. As DNA, the CDR3 is TGTGCCAGCAGGCTAACAAGTTACGAGCAGTTCTTC. This codes for CASRLTSYEQFF.

Ten or more counts support this clonotype. The chain carries TRBV28 and TRBJ2-7, with D hard to call. CDR3 length: 16 amino acids. In germline, CDR1 is MDHEN, CDR2 SYDVKM. Trimming stripped 3 bases from V and 0 bases from J, with 15 bases between. DNA of the CDR3: TGTGCCAGCAGTTTTTCCTTCGACGCAAGCTCCTACGAGCAGTACTTC. It translates to CASSFSFDASSYEQYF.

Details on this clonotype: Just one base apart from a much larger clone, this may be a read error. The CDR3 DNA reads as TGTGCCAGTAGTGATACTAGCGGGGGCGTAGCCTACGAGCAGTACTTC. Translated: CASSDTSGGVAYEQYF. The rearrangement links TRBV19 to TRBJ2-7, with 11 bases matching TRBD2. CDR1 and CDR2 from the germline V gene are LNHDA and SQIVND (reference sequence). The CDR3 has 16 residues. Trimming at V came to 5 bases and at J to 2 bases, leaving 8 bases not matched to a gene.

Ten or more counts support this clonotype. This chain connects TRBV2 to TRBJ2-3; TRBD2 matches 9 bases. V was pared by 8 bases and J by 3 bases, with 12 bases of the junction left unmatched. The CDR3 runs 16 residues. CDR1 and CDR2 from the germline V gene are SNHLY and FYNNEI. The CDR3 region has the DNA TGTGCCAGCCACCGGGGCGGGCTAGCGGGGACAGATACGCAGTATTTT. It is translated as CASHRGGLAGTDTQYF. Combining the CDR3 with reference TRBV2 and TRBJ2-3 gives the whole variable domain EPEVTQTPSHQVTQMGQEVILRCVPISNHLYFYWYRQILGQKVEFLVSFYNNEISEKSEIFDDQFSVERPDGSNFTLKIRSTKLEDSAMYFCASHRGGLAGTDTQYFGPGTRLTVL.